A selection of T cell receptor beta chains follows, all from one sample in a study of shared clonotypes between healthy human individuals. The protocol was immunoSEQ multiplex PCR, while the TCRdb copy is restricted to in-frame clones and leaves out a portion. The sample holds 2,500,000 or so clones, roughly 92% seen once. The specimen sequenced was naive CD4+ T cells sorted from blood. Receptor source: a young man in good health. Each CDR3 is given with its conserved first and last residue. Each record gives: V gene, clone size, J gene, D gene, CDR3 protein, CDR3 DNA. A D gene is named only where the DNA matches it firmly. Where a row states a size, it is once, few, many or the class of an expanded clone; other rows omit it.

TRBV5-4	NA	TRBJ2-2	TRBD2	CASSLIAGGGGTGELFF	TGTGCCAGCAGCTTGATTGCGGGAGGAGGGGGCACCGGGGAGCTGTTTTTT
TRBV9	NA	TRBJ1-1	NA	CASSAGGAMNTEAFF	TGTGCCAGCAGCGCCGGCGGGGCCATGAACACTGAAGCTTTCTTT
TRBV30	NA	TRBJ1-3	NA	CAWGVGDNSGNTIYF	TGTGCCTGGGGGGTAGGAGATAACTCTGGAAACACCATATATTTT
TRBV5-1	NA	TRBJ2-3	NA	CASSLTRRGVTDTQYF	TGCGCCAGCAGCTTAACTAGAAGGGGCGTCACAGATACGCAGTATTTT
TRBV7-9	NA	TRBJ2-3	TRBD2	CASSSKGVAGGSTDTQYF	TGTGCCAGCAGCTCCAAAGGGGTAGCGGGAGGGAGCACAGATACGCAGTATTTT
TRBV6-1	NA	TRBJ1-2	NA	CASTQGGVNYGYTF	TGTGCCAGCACCCAGGGAGGGGTGAACTATGGCTACACCTTC
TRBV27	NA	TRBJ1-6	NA	CASSFIQNSPLHF	TGTGCCAGCAGTTTTATCCAAAATTCACCCCTCCACTTT
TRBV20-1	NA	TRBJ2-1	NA	CSAVPSHEQFF	TGCAGTGCGGTGCCCAGTCATGAGCAGTTCTTC
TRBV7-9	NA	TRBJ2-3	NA	CASSLQDTQYF	TGTGCCAGCAGCTTACAAGATACGCAGTATTTT
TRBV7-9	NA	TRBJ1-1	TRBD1	CASSPQGGNTEAFF	TGTGCCAGCAGCCCCCAGGGGGGGAACACTGAAGCTTTCTTT
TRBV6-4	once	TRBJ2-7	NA	CASSDSKGIGASYEQYF	TGTGCCAGCAGTGACTCGAAGGGGATAGGGGCCTCCTACGAGCAGTACTTC
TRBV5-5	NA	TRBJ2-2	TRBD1	CASSLGDRDGNTGELFF	TGTGCCAGCAGCTTGGGGGACAGGGATGGGAACACCGGGGAGCTGTTTTTT
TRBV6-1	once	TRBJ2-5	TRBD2	CASSLGLAWETQYF	TGTGCCAGCAGTCTAGGACTAGCGTGGGAGACCCAGTACTTC
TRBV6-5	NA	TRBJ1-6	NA	CASRQVNNSPLHF	TGTGCCAGCAGACAGGTGAATAATTCACCCCTCCACTTT